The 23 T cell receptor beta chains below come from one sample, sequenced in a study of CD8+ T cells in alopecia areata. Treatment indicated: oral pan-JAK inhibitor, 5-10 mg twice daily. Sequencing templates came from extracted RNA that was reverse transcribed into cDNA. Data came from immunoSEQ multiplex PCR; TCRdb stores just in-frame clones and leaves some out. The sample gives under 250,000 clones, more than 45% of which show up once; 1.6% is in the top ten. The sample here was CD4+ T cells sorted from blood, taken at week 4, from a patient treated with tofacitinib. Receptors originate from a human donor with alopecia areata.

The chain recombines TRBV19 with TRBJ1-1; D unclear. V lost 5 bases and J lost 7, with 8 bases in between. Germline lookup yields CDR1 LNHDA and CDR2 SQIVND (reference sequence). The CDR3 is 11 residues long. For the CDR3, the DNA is TGTGCCAGTAGTTTACGCCTTGAAGCTTTCTTT. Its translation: CASSLRLEAFF.

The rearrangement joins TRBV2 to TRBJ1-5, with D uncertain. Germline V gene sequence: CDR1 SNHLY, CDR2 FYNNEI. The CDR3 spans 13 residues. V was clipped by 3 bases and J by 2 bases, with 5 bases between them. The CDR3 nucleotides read TGTGCCAGCAGTGAGCTTCGCAATCAGCCCCAGCATTTT. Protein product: CASSELRNQPQHF.

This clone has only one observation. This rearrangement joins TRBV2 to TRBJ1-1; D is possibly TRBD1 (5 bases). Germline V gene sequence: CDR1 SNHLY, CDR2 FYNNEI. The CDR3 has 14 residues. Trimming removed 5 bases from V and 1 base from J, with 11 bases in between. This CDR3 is CASSTGPENTEAFF. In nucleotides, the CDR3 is TGTGCCAGCAGTACAGGCCCAGAGAACACTGAAGCTTTCTTT.

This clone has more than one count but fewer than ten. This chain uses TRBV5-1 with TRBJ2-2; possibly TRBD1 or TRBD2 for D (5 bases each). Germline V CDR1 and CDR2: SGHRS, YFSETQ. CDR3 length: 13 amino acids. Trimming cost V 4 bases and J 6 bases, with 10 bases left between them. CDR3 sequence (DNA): TGCGCCAGCAGCCCGCAGGGACCCGGGGAGCTGTTTTTT. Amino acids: CASSPQGPGELFF.

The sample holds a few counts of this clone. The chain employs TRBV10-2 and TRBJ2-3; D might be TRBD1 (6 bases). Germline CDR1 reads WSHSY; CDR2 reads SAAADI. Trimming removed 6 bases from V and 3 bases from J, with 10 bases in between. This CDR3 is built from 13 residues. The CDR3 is CASRGQTTDTQYF. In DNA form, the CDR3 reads TGCGCCAGCAGAGGACAGACAACAGATACGCAGTATTTT.

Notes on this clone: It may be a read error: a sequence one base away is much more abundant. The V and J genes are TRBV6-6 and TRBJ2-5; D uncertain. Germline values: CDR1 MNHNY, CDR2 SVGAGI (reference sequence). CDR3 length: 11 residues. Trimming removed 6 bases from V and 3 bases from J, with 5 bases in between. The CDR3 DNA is TGTGCCAGCAGCGGAGAAGAGACCCAGTACTTC. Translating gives CASSGEETQYF.

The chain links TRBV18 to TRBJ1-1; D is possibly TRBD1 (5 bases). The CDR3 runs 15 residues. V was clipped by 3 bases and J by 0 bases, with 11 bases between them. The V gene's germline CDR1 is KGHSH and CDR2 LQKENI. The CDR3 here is CASSPMGGVNTEAFF. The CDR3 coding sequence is TGTGCCAGCTCACCGATGGGGGGGGTGAACACTGAAGCTTTCTTT.

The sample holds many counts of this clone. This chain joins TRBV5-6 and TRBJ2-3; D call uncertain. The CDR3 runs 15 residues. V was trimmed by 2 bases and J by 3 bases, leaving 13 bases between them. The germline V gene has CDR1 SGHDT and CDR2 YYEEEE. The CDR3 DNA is TGTGCCAGCAGCTTAAGAATATTTTCGACAGATACGCAGTATTTT. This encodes CASSLRIFSTDTQYF.

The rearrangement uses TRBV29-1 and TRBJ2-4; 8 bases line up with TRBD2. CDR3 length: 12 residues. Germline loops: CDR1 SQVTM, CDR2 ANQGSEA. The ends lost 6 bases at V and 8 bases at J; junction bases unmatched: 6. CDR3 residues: CSVGRAGDIQYF. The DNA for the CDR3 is TGCAGCGTCGGGAGGGCGGGGGACATTCAGTACTTC.

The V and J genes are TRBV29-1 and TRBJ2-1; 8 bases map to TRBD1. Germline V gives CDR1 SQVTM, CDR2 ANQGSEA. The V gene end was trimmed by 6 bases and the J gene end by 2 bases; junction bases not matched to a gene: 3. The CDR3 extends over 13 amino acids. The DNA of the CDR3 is TGCAGCGTGAACAGGGGGACCTACAATGAGCAGTTCTTC. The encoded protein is CSVNRGTYNEQFF.

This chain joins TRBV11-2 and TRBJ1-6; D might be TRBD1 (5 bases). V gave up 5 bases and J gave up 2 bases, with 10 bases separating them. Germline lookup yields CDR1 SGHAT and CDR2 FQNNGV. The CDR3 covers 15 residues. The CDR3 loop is CASSGGTPYNSPLHF. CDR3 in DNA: TGTGCCAGCAGCGGGGGGACCCCCTATAATTCACCCCTCCACTTT.

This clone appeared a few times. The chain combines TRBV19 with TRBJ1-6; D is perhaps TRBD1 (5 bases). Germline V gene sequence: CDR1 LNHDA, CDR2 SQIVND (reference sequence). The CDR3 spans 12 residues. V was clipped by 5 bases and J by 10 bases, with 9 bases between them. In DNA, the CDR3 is TGTGCCAGTAGTCCGGGGGGATCACCCCTCCACTTT. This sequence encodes CASSPGGSPLHF.

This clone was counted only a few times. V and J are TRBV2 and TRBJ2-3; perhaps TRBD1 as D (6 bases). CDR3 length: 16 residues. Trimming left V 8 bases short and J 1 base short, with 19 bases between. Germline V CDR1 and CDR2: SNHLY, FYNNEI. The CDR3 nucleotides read TGTGCCAGCGGAAAGCTGACAGGTTCAGGCACAGATACGCAGTATTTT. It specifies CASGKLTGSGTDTQYF.

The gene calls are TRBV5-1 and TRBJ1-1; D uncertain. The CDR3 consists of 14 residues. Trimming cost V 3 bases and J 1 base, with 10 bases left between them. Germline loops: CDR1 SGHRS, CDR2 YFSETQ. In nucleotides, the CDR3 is TGCGCCAGCAGCTCTAACACGGGGAACACTGAAGCTTTCTTT. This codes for CASSSNTGNTEAFF.

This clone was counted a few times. CDR3 sequence reads: CASSPLRNQPQHF. For the CDR3, the DNA is TGTGCCAGCAGCCCGCTCCGCAATCAGCCCCAGCATTTT. The chain recombines TRBV7-8 with TRBJ1-5, with D unclear. Trimming removed 5 bases at V and 2 bases at J, with 7 bases between. CDR1 is SGHVS and CDR2 is FQNEAQ in the germline V gene. The CDR3 consists of 13 residues.

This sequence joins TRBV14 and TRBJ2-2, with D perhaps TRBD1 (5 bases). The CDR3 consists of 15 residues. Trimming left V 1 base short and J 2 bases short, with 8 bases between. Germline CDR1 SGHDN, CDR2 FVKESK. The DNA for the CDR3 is TGTGCCAGCAGCCAAGTTGGACAAAACACCGGGGAGCTGTTTTTT. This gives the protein CASSQVGQNTGELFF.

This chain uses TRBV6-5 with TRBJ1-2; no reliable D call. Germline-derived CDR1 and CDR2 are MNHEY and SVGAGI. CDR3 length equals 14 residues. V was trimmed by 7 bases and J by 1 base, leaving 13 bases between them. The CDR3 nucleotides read TGTGCCAGCACTAAACTCGGGGATAACTATGGCTACACCTTC. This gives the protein CASTKLGDNYGYTF.

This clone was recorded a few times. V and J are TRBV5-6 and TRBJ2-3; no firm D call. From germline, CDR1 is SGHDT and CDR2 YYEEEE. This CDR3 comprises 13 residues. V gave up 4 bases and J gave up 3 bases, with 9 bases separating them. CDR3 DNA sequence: TGTGCCAGCAGCCCGAGACCGACAGATACGCAGTATTTT. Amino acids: CASSPRPTDTQYF.

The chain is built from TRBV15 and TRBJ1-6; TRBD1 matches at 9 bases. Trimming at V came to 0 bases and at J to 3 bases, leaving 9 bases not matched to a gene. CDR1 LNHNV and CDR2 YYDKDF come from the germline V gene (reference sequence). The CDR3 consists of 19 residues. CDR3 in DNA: TGTGCCACCAGCAGAGATTTGGGACAGGGCGGAAACTATAATTCACCCCTCCACTTT. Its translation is CATSRDLGQGGNYNSPLHF. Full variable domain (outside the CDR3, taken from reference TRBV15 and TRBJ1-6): DAMVIQNPRYQVTQFGKPVTLSCSQTLNHNVMYWYQQKSSQAPKLLFHYYDKDFNNEADTPDNFQSRRPNTSFCFLDIRSPGLGDTAMYLCATSRDLGQGGNYNSPLHFGNGTRLTVT.

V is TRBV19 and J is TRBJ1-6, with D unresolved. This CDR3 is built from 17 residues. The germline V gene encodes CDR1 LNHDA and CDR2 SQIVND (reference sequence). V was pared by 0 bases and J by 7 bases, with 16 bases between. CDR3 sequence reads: CASSIEGRRKANSPLHF. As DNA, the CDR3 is TGTGCCAGTAGTATAGAGGGTCGGCGAAAGGCAAATTCACCCCTCCACTTT.

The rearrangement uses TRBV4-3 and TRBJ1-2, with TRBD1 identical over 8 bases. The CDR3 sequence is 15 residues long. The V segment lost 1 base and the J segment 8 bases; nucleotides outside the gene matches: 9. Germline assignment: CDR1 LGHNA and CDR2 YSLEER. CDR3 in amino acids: CASSQARTGFEGYTF. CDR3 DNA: TGCGCCAGCAGCCAAGCGAGGACAGGGTTTGAGGGCTACACCTTC.

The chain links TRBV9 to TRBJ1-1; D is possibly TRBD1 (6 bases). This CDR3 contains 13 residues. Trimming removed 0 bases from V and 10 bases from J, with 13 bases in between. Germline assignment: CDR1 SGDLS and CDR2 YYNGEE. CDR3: CASSVDQGPGAFF. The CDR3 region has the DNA TGTGCCAGCAGCGTAGATCAGGGGCCGGGAGCTTTCTTT.

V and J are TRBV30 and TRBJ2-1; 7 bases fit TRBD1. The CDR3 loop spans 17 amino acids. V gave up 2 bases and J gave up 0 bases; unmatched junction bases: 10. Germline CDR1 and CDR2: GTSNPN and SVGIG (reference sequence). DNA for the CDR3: TGTGCCTGGAGTCCGGGACAGATAATAAGCTCCTACAATGAGCAGTTCTTC. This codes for CAWSPGQIISSYNEQFF.